This T cell receptor (beta chain) was recorded in a study of identical twins (dated by TCRdb to the mid-2010s). About the investigation overall: To test whether fetal clonotypes persist, the study used deep sequencing on TCR alpha and beta repertoires from monozygotic twins, unrelated adults of various ages, and cord blood. To rule out contamination, the twin experiments were replicated at different times with different library preparation protocols.

The CDR3 starts with the cysteine, ends with the phenylalanine, and has 14 residues. The CDR3 DNA has 42 bases and is translated from base 1. V lost 9 bases and J lost 2 bases; the stretch between them is 13 bases long. The germline V gene (reference sequence) gives CDR1 as SEHNR and CDR2 as FQNEAQ. The library came from 5' RACE. This sample was sequenced with an Illumina HiSeq 2000. Template switching added a universal primer binding site, and the final cDNA carried a unique molecular identifier that allowed TCR cDNA molecules to be counted accurately. First-strand cDNA for TCR alpha and beta chains was synthesized from specific primers in the conserved constant-segment region. To control for contamination, every cDNA library was double barcoded, receiving both a SMART-Mk sample barcode and Illumina barcodes. TruSeq adapter sequences, together with Illumina sample barcodes, were added in two successive PCR steps. TCR alpha and beta cDNA libraries were sequenced on the Illumina HiSeq platform with custom primers. The study's own analysis went as follows. MiGEC was used to process raw reads and extract unique molecular identifiers, and MiXCR was used to find CDR3 positions. For each individual, recombination models were inferred using an EM algorithm with the repgenHMM and IGoR tools. Shared clonotype analysis was performed with the tcR package in R, normalizing sharing by the product of cloneset sizes. To study raw recombination free of thymic and clonal selection effects, out-of-frame nonproductive sequences were analyzed. TCRdb reanalyzed the raw reads on its own, using fastp at Q25 for trimming and MiXCR for clone calling, and kept in-frame beta chains. Each CDR3 protein gets just one entry, which takes the most common genes and DNA from the rows behind it. TCRdb, rather than the study authors, made the V and J calls. A total of 1.5 million to 2 million distinct CDR3 sequences appear in this sample, around a third of them only once. Jointly, the top ten make up 0.27% of the sample.

There are a few counts of this clonotype. Its antigen target is currently unknown. Base qualities were left out, and no much larger clone turns up one base away. Only healthy Caucasian donors were included. The research as a whole found: Abundant cord blood beta clonotypes had fewer insertions, young adult naive repertoires showed a similar but weaker trend, and memory repertoires showed no such trend. In monozygotic twins, out-of-frame TCR alpha sharing was systematically underestimated by recombination models, although the models agreed with sharing between unrelated individuals. Compared with coincidental sharing between unrelated individuals, out-of-frame TCR alpha sequences shared between twins had an excess of sequences with low generation probability. Because the same donors could not be followed over many years, the conclusions depended on cross-sectional statistical analysis. Invariant T cells such as MAIT and iNKT could partly confound zero-insertion analyses, though diverse VJ usage argued against this for most clonotypes. Excess twin sharing in beta out-of-frame sequences was weaker because fewer shared sequences lowered the signal-to-noise ratio.

The chain employs TRBV7-9 and TRBJ1-4, with the D gene uncertain. The TCR originated in a newborn girl in good health. The sample was cord blood. In nucleotide form, the sequence is TGTGCCAGTGCCGGGTCGCTTACTAATGAAAAACTGTTTTTT. Its translation is CASAGSLTNEKLFF.